This T cell receptor (beta chain) was identified in a study of OX40 agonist ivuxolimab in advanced cancers. Regarding the study in general: Ivuxolimab was a fully human IgG2 agonistic monoclonal antibody targeting the costimulatory receptor OX40 (CD134). Intravenous ivuxolimab was administered to patients every 2 weeks at six dose levels: 0.01, 0.1, 0.3, 1.5, 3 and 10 mg/kg. Of the 50 to 55 patients in dose escalation, about 20 had hepatocellular carcinoma, some 15 had melanoma, 9 had renal cell carcinoma and 9 had head and neck cancer. The dose-escalation cohort was 82.7% male with a mean age of about 65 years, ranging from roughly 23 to 79. Prior anti-PD-1, anti-PD-L1 or anti-CTLA-4 therapy was permitted, and checkpoint inhibitors had been received by about two fifths of dose-escalation patients. Three dose-escalation patients achieved partial responses, one with hepatocellular carcinoma and two with cutaneous melanoma. Peripheral TCRbeta sequencing was intended to test whether TCR sequence diversity was altered and clonal T-cell expansion was caused by ivuxolimab. The monotherapy dose-escalation portion (N ≈ 52 patients) of the phase I ivuxolimab trial is reported in the paper.

To sequence the TCRbeta CDR3 region, genomic DNA was isolated from the sorted cells. The immunoSEQ Assay was used for sequencing of TCRbeta CDR3 regions. This immuneACCESS table, as held by TCRdb, lists in-frame sequences with V and J called but not all clones. Of the missing ones, under half trace to an unresolved V gene in checked studies; the others have no known cause. In this sample the table shows some 75,000 clones, roughly 90% of which occur a single time. More than 0.6% of the sample comes from the top ten. Patients with autoimmune disease history or receiving systemic immunosuppression were excluded from the trial. Peripheral blood for TCR sequencing was drawn from every dose cohort at baseline, at cycle 4 day 1 and at cycle 7 day 1. Samples came from an open-label, multicenter, first-in-human phase I dose-escalation trial of ivuxolimab. Adults with locally advanced or metastatic head and neck squamous cell, hepatocellular, melanoma or renal cell carcinoma were enrolled in the trial. CD4+ and CD8+ T cells were sorted separately from peripheral blood before TCR sequencing.

The CDR3 sequence holds 14 residues, the cysteine and phenylalanine included. Just the 42-base CDR3 DNA is kept, in frame starting at base 1. Per the germline V gene, SNHLY is the CDR1 and FYNNEI is the CDR2. The junction shows trimming of 10 bases on V and 7 bases on J, and the gene matches do not reach 6 bases of it. Only one count was recorded for this clone. Its target antigen remains unknown. Per-base qualities were not stored, and no clone one base away is much larger. On the study overall, not on this receptor specifically: Low levels of normalized T-cell clonal expansion were also shown by some nonresponding patients. After ivuxolimab, expanded clones were on average more numerous among CD8+ T cells than among CD4+ T cells. In partial responders in the 0.1-3.0 mg/kg groups, normalized peripheral clonal expansion was found to be among the lowest, especially among CD8+ T cells. At doses of 0.1 to 3.0 mg/kg, clonal expansion of both CD4+ and CD8+ blood T cells was observed from baseline to week 6. The antigen specificity of the peripheral T cells that underwent clonal expansion was not determined.

This receptor was obtained from an adult with an advanced solid tumor such as melanoma, head and neck, liver or kidney cancer. The source was CD4+ or CD8+ T cells sorted from blood, collected in a trial of the OX40 agonist ivuxolimab. Recombination joined TRBV2 with TRBJ2-1, with TRBD2 identical over 14 junction bases. The DNA reads as follows: TGTGCCACTTCCGGGACTAGCGGGAGTAATGAGCAGTTCTTC. The encoded protein is CATSGTSGSNEQFF.